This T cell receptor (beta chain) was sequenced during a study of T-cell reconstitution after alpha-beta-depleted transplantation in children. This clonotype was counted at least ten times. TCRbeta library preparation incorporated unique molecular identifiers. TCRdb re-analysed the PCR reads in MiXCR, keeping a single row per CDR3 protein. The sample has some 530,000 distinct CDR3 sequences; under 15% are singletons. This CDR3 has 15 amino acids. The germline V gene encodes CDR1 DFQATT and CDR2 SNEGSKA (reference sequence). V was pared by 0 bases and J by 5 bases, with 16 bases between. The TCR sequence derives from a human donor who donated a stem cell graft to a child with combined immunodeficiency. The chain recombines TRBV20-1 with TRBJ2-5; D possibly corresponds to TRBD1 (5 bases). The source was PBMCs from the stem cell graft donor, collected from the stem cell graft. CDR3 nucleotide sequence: TGCAGTGCTAGAGAATCCCAAGGGGATAAGGAGACCCAGTACTTC. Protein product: CSARESQGDKETQYF.